The 31 T cell receptor beta chains below were found in one sample sequenced in a study of CD8 T cells in Susac syndrome. RNA in amounts of about 0.45 to 1 ug was reverse transcribed with random hexamers. MiXCR, run by TCRdb on the immunoSEQ multiplex PCR reads, gives a single entry per CDR3 protein. The sample holds under 200,000 distinct CDR3 sequences, 94% seen once. Specimen: CD4+ T cells from PBMCs. These receptors all come from a human donor with Susac syndrome.

This clonotype was counted a single time. The rearrangement links TRBV21-1 to TRBJ2-7; the DNA was not compared with TRBD1, the D call given in the table. TRBV21-1 is given as a pseudogene. This CDR3 spans 19 amino acids. The CDR3 nucleotides read TGTGCCAGCAGCAAAGTGGTGACAGGGGTCCGGAGGGGCTCCTACGAGCAGTACTTC. Residues: CASSKVVTGVRRGSYEQYF.

J is TRBJ1-2 and V is TRBV6-5, with no clear D. Trimming shortened V by 0 bases and J by 1 base, and 12 bases separated the two germline ends. This CDR3 is built from 16 residues. Looked up from germline, CDR1 is MNHEY and CDR2 is SVGAGI. CDR3 DNA sequence: TGTGCCAGCAGTTACTCGGGCCGGACGGTTAACTATGGCTACACCTTC. Translation gives CASSYSGRTVNYGYTF.

J is TRBJ2-7 and V is TRBV20-1, with 9 positions matching TRBD1. The CDR3 sequence is 13 residues long. The junction had 4 bases not matched to a gene; V was cut back by 6 bases and J by 1 base. CDR1 is DFQATT, CDR2 SNEGSKA, per germline (reference sequence). CDR3 sequence: CSAWGTGSYEQYF. CDR3 nucleotides: TGCAGTGCATGGGGGACAGGGTCCTACGAGCAGTACTTC.

The rearrangement joins TRBV15 to TRBJ2-1; TRBD1 matches at 12 bases. V was clipped by 5 bases and J by 6 bases; unmatched bases: 5. CDR1 and CDR2 from the germline V gene are LNHNV and YYDKDF (reference sequence). This CDR3 is built from 15 residues. CDR3 amino acids: CATSPGTGGINEQFF. Here the CDR3 DNA reads TGTGCCACCAGCCCTGGGACAGGGGGCATCAATGAGCAGTTCTTC.

Notes on this clonotype: It is unclear where the CDR3 begins or ends on the DNA, so no DNA is shown, and the CDR3 is as TCRdb lists it. The chain recombines TRBV6-5 with TRBJ2-3; the tabulated D call, TRBD2, remains unverified against the DNA. Looked up from germline, CDR1 is MNHEY and CDR2 is SVGAGI. 19 amino acids form the CDR3, both terminal residues included. The CDR3 here is CASSYMGLAGEGAQIRSIF.

The chain uses TRBV20-1 and TRBJ1-2; D gene unclear. The CDR3 sequence is 13 residues long. V was cut by 4 bases and J by 2 bases, with 11 bases left in between. Germline values: CDR1 DFQATT, CDR2 SNEGSKA (reference sequence). The CDR3: CSAIPALNYGYTF. CDR3 nucleotides: TGCAGTGCTATCCCGGCACTGAACTATGGCTACACCTTC.

The chain uses TRBV3-1 and TRBJ2-5, with D perhaps being TRBD1 or TRBD2 (6 bases each). The CDR3 covers 14 residues. Germline-derived CDR1 and CDR2 are LGHDT and YNNKEL (reference sequence). Trimming pared 4 bases from V and 9 bases from J, leaving 18 bases between. The CDR3 sequence is CASSRAGGGRSQYF. Written as DNA, the CDR3 is TGTGCCAGCAGCCGCGCCGGGGGCGGTCGGTCCCAGTACTTC.

This chain links TRBV7-2 with TRBJ1-2, with D maybe TRBD1 (5 bases). V was cut by 1 base and J by 8 bases, with 14 bases left in between. CDR3 size: 14 residues. Germline assignment: CDR1 SGHTA and CDR2 FQGNSA. The CDR3 nucleotides are TGTGCCAGCAGCTTAGGGGTACAGGCTGGCGGCTACACCTTC. It is translated as CASSLGVQAGGYTF.

The chain recombines TRBV29-1 with TRBJ2-5, with 10 nucleotides matching TRBD1. V was clipped by 7 bases and J by 4 bases; unmatched bases: 12. From germline, CDR1 is SQVTM and CDR2 ANQGSEA. This CDR3 has 15 residues. CDR3 residues: CSASAGTGVAETQYF. CDR3 sequence (DNA): TGCAGCGCCAGCGCCGGGACAGGGGTAGCAGAGACCCAGTACTTC. Based on the CDR3 plus reference TRBV29-1 and TRBJ2-5, the full variable domain is SAVISQKPSRDICQRGTSLTIQCQVDSQVTMMFWYRQQPGQSLTLIATANQGSEATYESGFVIDKFPISRPNLTFSTLTVSNMSPEDSSIYLCSASAGTGVAETQYFGPGTRLLVL.

V and J are TRBV2 and TRBJ2-1; D call uncertain. This CDR3 contains 15 residues. The germline V gene has CDR1 SNHLY and CDR2 FYNNEI. V lost 4 bases and J lost 1, with 11 bases in between. CDR3 sequence reads: CASSGVGSSYNEQFF. As DNA, the CDR3 is TGTGCCAGCAGTGGTGTAGGAAGTTCCTACAATGAGCAGTTCTTC.

The rearrangement joins TRBV3-1 to TRBJ1-1; D may be TRBD1 (6 bases). Trimming removed 3 bases from V and 3 bases from J, with 14 bases in between. The germline gives CDR1 LGHDT, CDR2 YNNKEL (reference sequence). The CDR3 runs 15 residues. CDR3 in amino acids: CASSQVGGADTEAFF. Here the CDR3 DNA reads TGTGCCAGCAGCCAGGTTGGGGGCGCCGACACTGAAGCTTTCTTT.

This clonotype was seen once. The chain carries TRBV20-1 and TRBJ2-7; 10 bases are shared with TRBD2. J lost 5 bases, V lost 6 bases, and 13 bases had no gene match. The germline CDR1 and CDR2 sequences are DFQATT and SNEGSKA (reference sequence). The CDR3 runs to 15 residues. CDR3 in DNA: TGCAGTGCCGTCATTGGGTCTAGCGGGGGACACGAGCAGTACTTC. Encoded protein: CSAVIGSSGGHEQYF.

J is TRBJ2-2 and V is TRBV18, with D perhaps matching TRBD2 (6 bases). V was cut by 4 bases and J by 5 bases, with 17 bases left in between. From germline, CDR1 is KGHSH and CDR2 LQKENI. This CDR3 is 16 amino acids long. The CDR3 is CASSRRDWRGTGELFF. The CDR3 nucleotides are TGTGCCAGCTCACGACGAGACTGGAGGGGAACCGGGGAGCTGTTTTTT.

The chain is built from TRBV20-1 and TRBJ2-1, with TRBD2 matching 8 bases. The CDR3 has 15 amino acids. With 3 bases clipped from V and 7 bases from J, the junction kept 11 bases outside the gene matches. The germline gives CDR1 DFQATT, CDR2 SNEGSKA (reference sequence). The CDR3 here is CSARALRLAQNEQFF. The CDR3 region has the DNA TGCAGTGCTAGGGCCCTACGACTAGCGCAGAATGAGCAGTTCTTC.

The chain has TRBV5-1 and TRBJ1-4; D is undetermined. The CDR3 spans 13 residues. V was cut by 2 bases and J by 5 bases, with 7 bases left in between. CDR1 and CDR2 (germline): SGHRS, YFSETQ. The CDR3 region has the DNA TGCGCCAGCAGCTTATGGACCAATGAAAAACTGTTTTTT. Translated: CASSLWTNEKLFF.

This sequence joins TRBV9 and TRBJ1-2, with TRBD1 as a possible D gene (5 bases). The CDR3 length is 14 residues. Germline loops: CDR1 SGDLS, CDR2 YYNGEE. Trimming removed 3 bases from V and 5 bases from J, with 14 bases in between. The CDR3 nucleotides read TGTGCCAGCAGCGCATCTTCAGGGAGTTATGGCTACACCTTC. This translates into CASSASSGSYGYTF. Based on the CDR3 plus reference TRBV9 and TRBJ1-2, the full variable domain is DSGVTQTPKHLITATGQRVTLRCSPRSGDLSVYWYQQSLDQGLQFLIQYYNGEERAKGNILERFSAQQFPDLHSELNLSSLELGDSALYFCASSASSGSYGYTFGSGTRLTVV.

This sequence joins TRBV20-1 and TRBJ2-3; either TRBD1 or TRBD2 may supply D (6 bases each). This CDR3 is 16 amino acids long. Trimming pared 1 base from V and 6 bases from J, leaving 20 bases between. CDR1 and CDR2 (germline): DFQATT, SNEGSKA (reference sequence). The CDR3 bases are TGCAGTGCTAGAGGTGTCCGGGGGCCTGCTTCGGATACGCAGTATTTT. This translates into CSARGVRGPASDTQYF.

The chain combines TRBV7-9 with TRBJ2-3; 9 bases agree with TRBD2. V lost 5 bases, J lost 4 bases, and 10 bases stayed unmatched. There are 16 residues in the CDR3. Germline CDR1 is SEHNR and CDR2 is FQNEAQ (reference sequence). Here the CDR3 reads CASSPPTGGGADTQYF. DNA of the CDR3: TGTGCCAGCAGCCCGCCCACTGGCGGGGGGGCAGATACGCAGTATTTT.

The J gene is TRBJ2-1, the V gene TRBV18; the match to TRBD2 covers 8 bases. The germline V gene has CDR1 KGHSH and CDR2 LQKENI. The CDR3 is 15 residues long. V trimming: 3 bases; J trimming: 7 bases; junction bases outside the gene matches: 8. The CDR3, as DNA: TGTGCCAGCTCACCCTACCAGCGGGGGTCTAATGAGCAGTTCTTC. Translating it yields CASSPYQRGSNEQFF.

The chain combines TRBV29-1 with TRBJ2-3, with 11 bases lining up with TRBD1. The CDR3 length is 15 residues. V trimming: 3 bases; J trimming: 5 bases; junction bases outside the gene matches: 7. The germline V gene encodes CDR1 SQVTM and CDR2 ANQGSEA. CDR3 in DNA: TGCAGCGTTGAGCCAGGGACAGGGGGTCAAGATACGCAGTATTTT. Its protein is CSVEPGTGGQDTQYF.

The genes are TRBV12-3 or TRBV12-4 and TRBJ1-1, with D perhaps TRBD1 (6 bases). This CDR3 contains 16 residues. Deletions cut 7 bases from V and 0 bases from J, with 18 bases between. CDR3 DNA: TGTGCCAGCATCCCCGGACAGCGCAAAATGAACACTGAAGCTTTCTTT. It encodes CASIPGQRKMNTEAFF.

V usage is TRBV9 and J usage is TRBJ1-6; 7 nucleotides line up with TRBD1. V was clipped by 0 bases and J by 7 bases; unmatched bases: 4. Germline-derived CDR1 and CDR2 are SGDLS and YYNGEE. CDR3 length: 15 residues. The CDR3 sequence is CASSVEGGRNSPLHF. The CDR3 nucleotides read TGTGCCAGCAGCGTAGAAGGGGGCCGAAATTCACCCCTCCACTTT.

The gene calls are TRBV6-2 or TRBV6-3 and TRBJ2-3; D is perhaps TRBD1 (6 bases). The germline V and J ends were trimmed by 1 base and 6 bases, with 17 bases remaining between them. The CDR3 spans 16 residues. Germline-derived CDR1 and CDR2 are MNHEY and SVGEGT. For the CDR3, the DNA is TGTGCCAGCAGTTACTTGAGGGGACAAGCACGGGATACGCAGTATTTT. As protein: CASSYLRGQARDTQYF.

The chain links TRBV20-1 to TRBJ2-7, with 12 bases that match TRBD2. V lost 0 bases and J lost 3; bases outside the gene matches: 9. CDR3 length: 17 amino acids. Germline V lookup: CDR1 DFQATT, CDR2 SNEGSKA (reference sequence). The CDR3 region is CSARDSRLAGDIYEQYF. CDR3 bases: TGCAGTGCTAGAGATTCTCGACTAGCGGGGGATATCTACGAGCAGTACTTC.

The chain carries TRBV12-3 or TRBV12-4 and TRBJ2-1; maybe TRBD2 (5 bases). The CDR3 runs to 13 residues. V gave up 8 bases and J gave up 0 bases, with 8 bases separating them. In DNA form, the CDR3 reads TGTGCCAGCTCAACTAGCTCCTACAATGAGCAGTTCTTC. Translation: CASSTSSYNEQFF.

This clonotype was counted a single time. CDR3 residues: CASNPGGDTEAFF. The CDR3 DNA reads TGTGCCAGCAATCCGGGGGGGGATACTGAAGCTTTCTTT. This chain uses TRBV2 with TRBJ1-1; tentatively, D is TRBD1 (5 bases). V lost 7 bases to trimming and J lost 5 bases, with 14 bases between them. The CDR3 consists of 13 residues. The V gene's germline CDR1 is SNHLY and CDR2 FYNNEI.

The chain joins TRBV20-1 to TRBJ2-5, with 10 bases that match TRBD2. The CDR3 is 14 amino acids. V dropped 5 bases and J dropped 1; count of bases not matched to a gene: 4. Germline V gene lookup returns CDR1 DFQATT and CDR2 SNEGSKA (reference sequence). CDR3 region: CSAGRTSGQETQYF. The DNA of the CDR3 is TGCAGTGCTGGGCGGACTAGCGGCCAAGAGACCCAGTACTTC.

This rearrangement joins TRBV10-3 to TRBJ1-2; TRBD1 agrees at 9 bases. Germline V gene sequence: CDR1 ENHRY, CDR2 SYGVKD. This CDR3 contains 14 residues. V shed 8 bases and J 4 bases; nucleotides not matched to a gene: 8. The CDR3 region has the DNA TGTGCCATCTCCCCGGGACAGGGTCCCTATGGCTACACCTTC. This encodes CAISPGQGPYGYTF.

The V call is TRBV5-1, the J call TRBJ2-7, with 13 nucleotides matching TRBD2. Germline V gives CDR1 SGHRS, CDR2 YFSETQ. The junction had 6 bases not matched to a gene; V was cut back by 4 bases and J by 5 bases. This CDR3 has 15 residues. CDR3 nucleotide sequence: TGCGCCAGCAGCCGGGCCGGGACTAGCGGGGACGAGCAGTACTTC. Translated, it gives CASSRAGTSGDEQYF.

The CDR3 region has the DNA TGTGCCAGCAGTGTTCAGGGACAGGGGTCTTCACCCCTCCACTTT. This gives the protein CASSVQGQGSSPLHF. The gene calls are TRBV12-3 or TRBV12-4 and TRBJ1-6, with TRBD1 identical over 10 bases. V shed 5 bases, J shed 9 bases, and the junction held 7 bases outside the gene matches. The CDR3 covers 15 residues.

This sequence joins TRBV2 and TRBJ1-3; D uncertain. Trimming cost V 2 bases and J 3 bases, with 5 bases left between them. The CDR3 is made up of 13 amino acids. The germline V gene encodes CDR1 SNHLY and CDR2 FYNNEI. CDR3 amino acids: CASSEYRGNTIYF. The CDR3 region has the DNA TGTGCCAGCAGTGAATATCGTGGAAACACCATATATTTT.